Below are 5 T cell receptor beta chains sequenced from a single sample in a study of blood T cell repertoires in COVID-19. Here immunoSEQ multiplex PCR was the method, and the copy in TCRdb shows in-frame clones only, minus some. The sample lists 300,000 to 500,000 clones; 88% were seen once. Sequenced material: PBMCs or T cells enriched from blood (not recorded which). The receptors were gathered from a woman aged 35 to 49 with acute COVID-19.

The chain joins TRBV3-1 (or the pseudogene TRBV3-2) to TRBJ1-6; tentatively, D is TRBD1 (6 bases). The germline CDR1 and CDR2 sequences are LGHDT and YNNKEL (reference sequence). The V and J ends lost 1 base and 7 bases respectively, with 11 bases between them. The CDR3 length is 15 residues. The CDR3 region is CASSQATGHNSPLHF. In DNA, the CDR3 is TGTGCCAGCAGCCAAGCAACGGGACACAATTCACCCCTCCACTTT.

The chain combines TRBV30 with TRBJ1-1; weak D call: TRBD1 (5 bases). The germline V and J ends were trimmed by 3 bases and 4 bases, with 12 bases remaining between them. The CDR3 consists of 13 residues. Germline CDR1 GTSNPN, CDR2 SVGIG (reference sequence). CDR3 sequence: CAWRSRGGTEAFF. The DNA of the CDR3 is TGTGCCTGGAGATCAAGGGGTGGCACTGAAGCTTTCTTT.

This clone was recorded once. Other nucleotide sequences in the sample specify the same CDR3. This chain joins TRBV20-1 and TRBJ2-1; a possible D gene is TRBD2 (6 bases). V shed 3 bases and J shed 1 base, with 7 bases lying between them. This CDR3 is 13 amino acids long. The germline V gene has CDR1 DFQATT and CDR2 SNEGSKA (reference sequence). For the CDR3, the DNA is TGCAGTGCTAGTAGCGGTTCCTACAATGAGCAGTTCTTC. The encoded protein is CSASSGSYNEQFF.

The CDR3 nucleotides are TGTGCCTGGAACGTACCCGGTTCTGTCTATGGCTACACCTTC. This sequence encodes CAWNVPGSVYGYTF. J is TRBJ1-2 and V is TRBV30; D unresolved. The germline V gene encodes CDR1 GTSNPN and CDR2 SVGIG (reference sequence). The CDR3 length is 14 residues. The V gene lost 4 bases and the J gene lost 4 bases, with 16 bases spanning the gap.

The sample holds one count of this clone. The rearrangement joins TRBV10-3 to TRBJ2-7; 10 bases are a match to TRBD1. CDR1 ENHRY and CDR2 SYGVKD come from the germline V gene. The CDR3 has 14 amino acids. V trimming: 6 bases; J trimming: 3 bases; junction bases outside the gene matches: 5. The CDR3 loop reads CAISPGTGVYEQYF. In DNA, the CDR3 is TGTGCCATCAGCCCCGGGACAGGGGTCTACGAGCAGTACTTC.